The 26 T cell receptor beta chains listed next were all sequenced from one sample in a study of shared clonotypes between healthy human individuals. The protocol was immunoSEQ multiplex PCR, while the TCRdb copy is restricted to in-frame clones and leaves out a portion. Of about 1 million clones listed, about 75% are singletons. Input material: memory CD4+ T cells sorted from blood. Subset described: CD45RA-negative fraction. The receptors stem from a man in his late teens or twenties in good health.

CDR3 region: CASSDLQGAYNQPQHF. For the CDR3, the DNA is TGCGCCAGCAGTGACCTACAGGGGGCTTACAATCAGCCCCAGCATTTT. V and J are TRBV10-2 and TRBJ1-5, with 9 bases aligning to TRBD1. Germline V gene data show CDR1 as WSHSY and CDR2 as SAAADI. CDR3 length: 16 residues. J gave up 3 bases and V 3 bases, and 6 bases lay outside the gene matches.

As to this clone: At one end the junction does not follow the germline gene, possibly because of a read error. The V and J genes are TRBV5-6 and TRBJ2-4; 9 positions agree with TRBD2. The CDR3 contains 14 residues. The germline CDR1 and CDR2 sequences are SGHDT and YYEEEE. The CDR3 region has the DNA TGTGCCAGCAAAGGCGGGAGGGCCACAAACATTCAGTACTTC. This gives the protein CASKGGRATNIQYF.

The rearrangement uses TRBV30 and TRBJ2-7; D is possibly TRBD1 (5 bases). Germline CDR1 reads GTSNPN; CDR2 reads SVGIG (reference sequence). Deletions cut 3 bases from V and 2 bases from J, with 17 bases between. CDR3 length equals 15 residues. CDR3 nucleotide sequence: TGTGCCTGGAGCGGTGGGGCAGGACCTCCCTACGAGCAGTACTTC. Residues: CAWSGGAGPPYEQYF.

This clone was picked up a small number of times. J is TRBJ2-5 and V is TRBV28; the match to TRBD1 covers 7 bases. The germline V gene has CDR1 MDHEN and CDR2 SYDVKM. With 5 bases clipped from V and 7 bases from J, the junction kept 10 bases outside the gene matches. The CDR3 length is 14 residues. The CDR3 bases are TGTGCCAGCAGTCCGAAGGGGGACAGACCGACCCAGTACTTC. This encodes CASSPKGDRPTQYF.

Worth noting for this clone: The same CDR3 also results from other DNA sequences found in this sample. V usage is TRBV4-3 and J usage is TRBJ2-3, with D maybe TRBD1 (5 bases). Germline-derived CDR1 and CDR2 are LGHNA and YSLEER. V shed 0 bases and J shed 1 base, with 5 bases lying between them. There are 14 residues in the CDR3. The CDR3 here is CASSQEGGTDTQYF. CDR3 bases: TGCGCCAGCAGCCAAGAAGGGGGCACAGATACGCAGTATTTT.

The V and J genes are TRBV11-3 and TRBJ2-5, with 10 nucleotides matching TRBD1. CDR1 and CDR2 (germline): SGHNT, YENEEA. The length of the CDR3 is 15 residues. J lost 3 bases, V lost 5 bases, and 6 bases had no gene match. The CDR3 DNA sequence: TGTGCCAGCAGCATGGGACAGGGGAAAAAAGAGACCCAGTACTTC. It specifies CASSMGQGKKETQYF.

This chain uses TRBV28 with TRBJ1-2; possible D gene TRBD1, 5 bases. With 6 bases removed from V and 3 bases from J, the gap between germline ends came to 11 bases. The germline CDR1 and CDR2 sequences are MDHEN and SYDVKM. CDR3 length equals 13 residues. The CDR3: CASRSGTHYGYTF. The CDR3, as DNA: TGTGCCAGCAGATCCGGGACCCACTATGGCTACACCTTC.

V and J are TRBV6-1 and TRBJ2-7; 8 bases agree with TRBD1. Germline V gene data show CDR1 as MNHNS and CDR2 as SASEGT. The length of the CDR3 is 14 residues. The V gene end was trimmed by 6 bases and the J gene end by 2 bases; junction bases not matched to a gene: 6. CDR3 in DNA: TGTGCCAGCAGGACGGCAGGGGGCCCCTACGAGCAGTACTTC. Translation: CASRTAGGPYEQYF.

V usage is TRBV19 and J usage is TRBJ1-4; maybe TRBD1 (5 bases). Germline V gene sequence: CDR1 LNHDA, CDR2 SQIVND (reference sequence). The germline V and J ends were trimmed by 6 bases and 0 bases, with 11 bases remaining between them. The CDR3 totals 15 residues. CDR3 amino acids: CASSRRTTTNEKLFF. The CDR3 DNA follows: TGTGCCAGTAGCAGGAGGACAACAACTAATGAAAAACTGTTTTTT.

This clone is a singleton in its sample. This rearrangement joins TRBV11-2 to TRBJ2-3, with TRBD1 identical over 10 bases. V was pared by 1 base and J by 6 bases, with 7 bases of the junction left unmatched. The germline V gene has CDR1 SGHAT and CDR2 FQNNGV. The CDR3 consists of 16 residues. CDR3 coding DNA: TGTGCCAGCAGCTTAGTAGGGACAGGGGCAAGGGATACGCAGTATTTT. This gives the protein CASSLVGTGARDTQYF.

This chain connects TRBV19 to TRBJ2-1, with D perhaps TRBD1 (5 bases). This CDR3 region has 14 residues. CDR1 and CDR2 from the germline V gene are LNHDA and SQIVND (reference sequence). Trimming took off 4 bases at V and 1 base at J, with 8 bases between the two ends. CDR3 region: CASSRDRSYNEQFF. The CDR3 bases are TGTGCCAGTAGTAGAGACAGATCCTACAATGAGCAGTTCTTC.

The rearrangement uses TRBV18 and TRBJ1-4, with D possibly being TRBD1 (5 bases). This CDR3 has 19 residues. Germline V gene sequence: CDR1 KGHSH, CDR2 LQKENI. The germline V and J ends were trimmed by 3 bases and 2 bases, with 22 bases remaining between them. Written as DNA, the CDR3 is TGTGCCAGCTCACCGCCTCTATACGGACACTCGGGGACTAATGAAAAACTGTTTTTT. The encoded protein is CASSPPLYGHSGTNEKLFF. Full variable domain (rest looked up from reference TRBV18 and TRBJ1-4): NAGVMQNPRHLVRRRGQEARLRCSPMKGHSHVYWYRQLPEEGLKFMVYLQKENIIDESGMPKERFSAEFPKEGPSILRIQQVVRGDSAAYFCASSPPLYGHSGTNEKLFFGSGTQLSVL.

This clone came up a few times. This rearrangement joins TRBV30 to TRBJ1-1; tentative D call: TRBD1 (5 bases). The CDR3 is 12 residues long. V was cut by 2 bases and J by 6 bases, with 10 bases left in between. Per germline, CDR1 GTSNPN and CDR2 SVGIG (reference sequence). In nucleotides, the CDR3 is TGTGCCTGGAGTCCCCGGGGGGCTGAAGCTTTCTTT. Translating it yields CAWSPRGAEAFF. The full variable domain, with the rest looked up from reference TRBV30 and TRBJ1-1, is SQTIHQWPATLVQPVGSPLSLECTVEGTSNPNLYWYRQAAGRGLQLLFYSVGIGQISSEVPQNLSASRPQDRQFILSSKKLLLSDSGFYLCAWSPRGAEAFFGQGTRLTVV.

This clone was counted between two and nine times. In the same sample, other DNA sequences code for this CDR3. V and J are TRBV5-1 and TRBJ2-7; 9 bases fit TRBD2. With V trimmed by 2 bases and J by 0 bases, 3 bases remained unmatched. Germline loops: CDR1 SGHRS, CDR2 YFSETQ. The CDR3 covers 15 residues. CDR3 coding DNA: TGCGCCAGCAGCTTTAGCGGGGGTTCCTCCTACGAGCAGTACTTC. This gives the protein CASSFSGGSSYEQYF.

For this clone: A much more abundant neighbour one base away suggests this may be a read error. Additional DNA sequences in this sample encode the identical CDR3. The chain uses TRBV18 and TRBJ2-1; tentative D call: TRBD1 (6 bases). Per germline, CDR1 KGHSH and CDR2 LQKENI. The CDR3 contains 15 residues. Trimming left V 0 bases short and J 4 bases short, with 10 bases between. CDR3 in amino acids: CASSPPAGVYNEQFF. The CDR3 coding sequence is TGTGCCAGCTCACCACCGGCAGGGGTTTACAATGAGCAGTTCTTC.

V and J are TRBV10-2 and TRBJ2-3; 14 bases are a match to TRBD2. Germline V gene sequence: CDR1 WSHSY, CDR2 SAAADI. Trimming removed 4 bases from V and 1 base from J; junction bases left unmatched: 7. The length of the CDR3 is 18 residues. This CDR3 reads CASSATSGRAFGTDTQYF. DNA of the CDR3: TGCGCCAGCAGTGCGACTAGCGGGAGGGCCTTTGGCACAGATACGCAGTATTTT.

This CDR3 is CASSPLWGQGYGYTF. CDR3 DNA: TGTGCCAGCAGCCCTCTTTGGGGACAGGGCTATGGCTACACCTTC. The chain couples TRBV7-2 to TRBJ1-2; 9 bases map to TRBD1. This CDR3 is built from 15 residues. In germline, CDR1 is SGHTA, CDR2 FQGNSA. After removal of 5 bases from V and 4 bases from J, the junction contained 8 bases not matched to a gene.

The genes are TRBV7-2 and TRBJ2-3, with a weak D call TRBD2 (6 bases). Per germline, CDR1 SGHTA and CDR2 FQGNSA. The CDR3 sequence is 15 residues long. Trimming removed 1 base at V and 2 bases at J, with 10 bases between. CDR3 sequence: CASSLVGGITDTQYF. CDR3 in DNA: TGTGCCAGCAGCTTAGTTGGCGGGATCACAGATACGCAGTATTTT.

The rearrangement links TRBV19 to TRBJ2-5; 13 bases are shared with TRBD2. In germline, CDR1 is LNHDA, CDR2 SQIVND (reference sequence). With V trimmed by 5 bases and J by 4 bases, 4 bases remained unmatched. CDR3 size: 15 residues. The CDR3 DNA is TGTGCCAGTAGTCTCGGACTAGCGGGGGTAGAGACCCAGTACTTC. This gives the protein CASSLGLAGVETQYF. The entire variable domain, with the rest obtained from reference TRBV19 and TRBJ2-5, is as follows: DGGITQSPKYLFRKEGQNVTLSCEQNLNHDAMYWYRQDPGQGLRLIYYSQIVNDFQKGDIAEGYSVSREKKESFPLTVTSAQKNPTAFYLCASSLGLAGVETQYFGPGTRLLVL.

The chain recombines TRBV5-1 with TRBJ2-1, with D unclear. With 5 bases removed from V and 2 bases from J, the gap between germline ends came to 17 bases. Germline V gene lookup returns CDR1 SGHRS and CDR2 YFSETQ. The CDR3 totals 16 residues. CDR3 coding DNA: TGCGCCAGCAGTCCCCCCACCGGGCTTACCTACAATGAGCAGTTCTTC. Amino acid sequence: CASSPPTGLTYNEQFF. Based on the CDR3 plus reference TRBV5-1 and TRBJ2-1, the full variable domain is KAGVTQTPRYLIKTRGQQVTLSCSPISGHRSVSWYQQTPGQGLQFLFEYFSETQRNKGNFPGRFSGRQFSNSRSEMNVSTLELGDSALYLCASSPPTGLTYNEQFFGPGTRLTVL.

A remark on this clone: At the DNA level, this CDR3 is encoded by other sequences in the same sample as well. This chain connects TRBV5-4 to TRBJ1-1; D may be TRBD1 (5 bases). CDR3 length: 14 residues. V was trimmed by 4 bases and J by 4 bases, leaving 14 bases between them. Germline V lookup: CDR1 SGHNT, CDR2 YYREEE (reference sequence). The CDR3 DNA reads as TGTGCCAGCAGCCCCCCCGCTGGGGGCACTGAAGCTTTCTTT. Translation: CASSPPAGGTEAFF.

V is TRBV23-1 and J is TRBJ1-2; the D is unclear. TRBV23-1 belongs to the ORF category, with a function that is uncertain. Deletions cut 6 bases from V and 0 bases from J, with 14 bases between. The CDR3 is made up of 15 amino acids. The CDR3 is CASSALGMSNYGYTF. The CDR3 DNA sequence: TGCGCCAGCAGCGCTCTGGGGATGTCTAACTATGGCTACACCTTC.

CDR3 sequence (DNA): TGTGCCAGCAGTGGCCCGATCAGGGGTACCAATTCACCCCTCCACTTT. It yields the protein CASSGPIRGTNSPLHF. V and J are TRBV6-1 and TRBJ1-6, with D tentatively TRBD1 (6 bases). CDR1 and CDR2 from the germline V gene are MNHNS and SASEGT. The CDR3 covers 16 residues. V lost 4 bases to trimming and J lost 7 bases, with 17 bases between them.

About this clone: Mismatch with germline at one junction end may stem from a read error. The rearrangement joins TRBV7-7 to TRBJ2-5, with D perhaps matching TRBD2 (6 bases). The CDR3 length is 16 residues. Germline CDR1 reads SSHAT; CDR2 reads FNYEAQ (reference sequence). The CDR3 nucleotides are TGTGCTAGCAGCCCCCGCGGCGGGGTCTTCCAAGAGACCCAGTACTTC. Encoded protein: CASSPRGGVFQETQYF.

The chain joins TRBV15 to TRBJ2-7, with D maybe TRBD2 (6 bases). Germline V gene lookup returns CDR1 LNHNV and CDR2 YYDKDF (reference sequence). Trimming pared 1 base from V and 2 bases from J, leaving 9 bases between. This CDR3 has 14 residues. This CDR3 reads CATSRVGGTYEQYF. Here the CDR3 DNA reads TGTGCCACCAGCAGAGTGGGCGGGACCTACGAGCAGTACTTC. Complete variable domain (other parts from reference TRBV15 and TRBJ2-7): DAMVIQNPRYQVTQFGKPVTLSCSQTLNHNVMYWYQQKSSQAPKLLFHYYDKDFNNEADTPDNFQSRRPNTSFCFLDIRSPGLGDTAMYLCATSRVGGTYEQYFGPGTRLTVT.

This clone was counted ten times or more. The chain recombines TRBV5-1 with TRBJ1-2; tentative D call: TRBD1 (5 bases). Germline CDR1 reads SGHRS; CDR2 reads YFSETQ. Trimming took 5 bases from V and 5 from J, leaving 10 bases between them. The CDR3 loop spans 12 amino acids. The chain's CDR3 is CASRREGYGYTF. DNA for the CDR3: TGCGCCAGCAGGCGAGAGGGGTATGGCTACACCTTC.